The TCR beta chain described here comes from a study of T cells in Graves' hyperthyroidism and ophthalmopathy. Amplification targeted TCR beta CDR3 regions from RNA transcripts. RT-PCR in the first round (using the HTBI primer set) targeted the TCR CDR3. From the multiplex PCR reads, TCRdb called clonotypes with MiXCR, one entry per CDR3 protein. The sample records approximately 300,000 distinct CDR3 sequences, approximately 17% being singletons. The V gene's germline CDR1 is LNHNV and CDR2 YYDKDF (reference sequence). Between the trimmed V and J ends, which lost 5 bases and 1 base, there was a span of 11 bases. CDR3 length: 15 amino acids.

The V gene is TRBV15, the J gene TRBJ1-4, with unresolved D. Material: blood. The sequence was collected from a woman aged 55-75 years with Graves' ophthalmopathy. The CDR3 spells CATSPPGLTNEKLFF. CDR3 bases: TGTGCCACCAGCCCACCCGGGCTAACTAATGAAAAACTGTTTTTT.